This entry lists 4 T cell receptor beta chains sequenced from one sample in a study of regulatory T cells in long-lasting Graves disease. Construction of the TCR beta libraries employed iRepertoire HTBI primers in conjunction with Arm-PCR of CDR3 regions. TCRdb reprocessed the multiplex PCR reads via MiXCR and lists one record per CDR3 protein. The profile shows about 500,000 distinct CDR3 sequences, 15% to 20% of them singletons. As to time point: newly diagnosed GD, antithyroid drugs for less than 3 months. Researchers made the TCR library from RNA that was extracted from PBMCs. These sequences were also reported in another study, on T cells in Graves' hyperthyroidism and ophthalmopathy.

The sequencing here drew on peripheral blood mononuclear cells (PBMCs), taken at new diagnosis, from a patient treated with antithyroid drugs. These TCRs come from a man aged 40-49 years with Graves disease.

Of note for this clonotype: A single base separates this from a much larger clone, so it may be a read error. The CDR3, as DNA: TGCGGTGCTCCTCCTAACGGGAAGCCTGGGCAGTTCTTC. It is translated as CGAPPNGKPGQFF. This chain joins TRBV20-1 and TRBJ2-3; D possibly corresponds to TRBD2 (5 bases). The tail of the sequence fits TRBJ2-1 better, so the J call may be wrong. The CDR3 is made up of 13 amino acids. Germline loops: CDR1 DFQATT, CDR2 SNEGSKA (reference sequence).

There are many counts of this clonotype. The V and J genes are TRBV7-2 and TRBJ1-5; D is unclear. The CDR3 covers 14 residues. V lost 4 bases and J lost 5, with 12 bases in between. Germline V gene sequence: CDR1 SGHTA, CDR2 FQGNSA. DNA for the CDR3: TGTGCCAGCAGCTCTTCAGGCCGCGATCAGCCCCAGCATTTT. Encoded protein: CASSSSGRDQPQHF.

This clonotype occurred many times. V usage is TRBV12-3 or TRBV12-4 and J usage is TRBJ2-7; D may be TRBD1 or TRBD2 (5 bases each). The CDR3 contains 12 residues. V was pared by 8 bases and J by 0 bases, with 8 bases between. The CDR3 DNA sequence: TGTGCCAGCGGGGGTCACTCCTACGAGCAGTACTTC. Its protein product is CASGGHSYEQYF.

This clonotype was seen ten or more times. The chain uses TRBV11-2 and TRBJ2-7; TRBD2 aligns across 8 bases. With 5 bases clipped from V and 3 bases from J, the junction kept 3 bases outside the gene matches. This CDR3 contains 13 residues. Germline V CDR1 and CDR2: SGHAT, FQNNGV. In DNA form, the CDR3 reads TGTGCCAGCAGCACGACTAGCGTCTACGAGCAGTACTTC. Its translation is CASSTTSVYEQYF.